These 3 T cell receptor beta chains were all obtained from the same sample, sequenced in a study of blood T cell repertoires in COVID-19. Generated by immunoSEQ multiplex PCR, the TCRdb table keeps only in-frame clones and is missing some. The table includes 150,000 to 200,000 clones, over 75% detected once. The sequencing input was peripheral blood. The receptors come from a woman between 65 and 79 years old with acute or convalescent COVID-19.

The CDR3 sequence: CASRTGGGGVETQYF. The CDR3 DNA sequence: TGTGCCAGCAGGACAGGGGGAGGGGGCGTGGAGACCCAGTACTTC. The chain is built from TRBV25-1 and TRBJ2-5; the match to TRBD1 covers 9 bases. The CDR3 contains 15 residues. The V gene end was trimmed by 6 bases and the J gene end by 5 bases; junction bases not matched to a gene: 10. Per germline, CDR1 MGHDK and CDR2 SYGVNS.

V gene TRBV19 combines with J gene TRBJ2-7; 7 bases are shared with TRBD2. With V trimmed by 6 bases and J by 3 bases, 14 bases remained unmatched. This CDR3 has 16 amino acids. Germline CDR1 and CDR2: LNHDA and SQIVND (reference sequence). CDR3: CASSRAGAGVGYEQYF. CDR3 nucleotide sequence: TGTGCCAGTAGCCGGGCTGGCGCGGGAGTGGGCTACGAGCAGTACTTC.

This chain joins TRBV6-6 and TRBJ2-1; 8 bases map to TRBD2. The germline gives CDR1 MNHNY, CDR2 SVGAGI (reference sequence). CDR3 length: 14 amino acids. V shed 2 bases and J 5 bases; nucleotides not matched to a gene: 2. The DNA of the CDR3 is TGTGCCAGCAGTTACCTGACTAGCGACAATGAGCAGTTCTTC. The encoded protein is CASSYLTSDNEQFF.